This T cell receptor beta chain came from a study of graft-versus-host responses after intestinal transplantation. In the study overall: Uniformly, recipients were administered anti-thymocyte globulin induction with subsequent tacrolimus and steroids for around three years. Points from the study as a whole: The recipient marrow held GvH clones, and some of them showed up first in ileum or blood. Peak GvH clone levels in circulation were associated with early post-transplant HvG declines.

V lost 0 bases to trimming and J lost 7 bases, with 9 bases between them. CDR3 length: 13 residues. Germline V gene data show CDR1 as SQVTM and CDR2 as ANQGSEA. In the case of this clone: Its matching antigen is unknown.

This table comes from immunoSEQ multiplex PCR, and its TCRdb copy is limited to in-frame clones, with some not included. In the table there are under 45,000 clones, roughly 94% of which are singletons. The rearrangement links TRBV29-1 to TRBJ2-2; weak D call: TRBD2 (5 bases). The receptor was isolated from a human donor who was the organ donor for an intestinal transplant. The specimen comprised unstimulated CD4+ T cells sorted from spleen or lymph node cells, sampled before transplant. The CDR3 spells CSVEDGLDGELFF. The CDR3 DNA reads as TGCAGCGTTGAAGATGGACTCGACGGGGAGCTGTTTTTT.